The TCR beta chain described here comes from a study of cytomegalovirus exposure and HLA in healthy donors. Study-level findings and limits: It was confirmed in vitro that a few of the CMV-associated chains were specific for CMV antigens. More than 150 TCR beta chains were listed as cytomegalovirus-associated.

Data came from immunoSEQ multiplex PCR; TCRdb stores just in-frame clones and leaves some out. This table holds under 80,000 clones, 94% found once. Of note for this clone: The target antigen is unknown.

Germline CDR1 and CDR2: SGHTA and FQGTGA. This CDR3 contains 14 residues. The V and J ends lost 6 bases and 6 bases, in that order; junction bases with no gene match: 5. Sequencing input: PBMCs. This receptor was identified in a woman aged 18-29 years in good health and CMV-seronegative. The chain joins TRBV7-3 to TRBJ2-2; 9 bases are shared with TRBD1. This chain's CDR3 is CASRRDREAGELFF. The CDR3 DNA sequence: TGTGCCAGCAGGAGGGACAGGGAGGCCGGGGAGCTGTTTTTT.